One and the same sample provided the 4 T cell receptor beta chains below, sequenced in a study of blood T cell repertoires in COVID-19 (dated by TCRdb to 2018 to 2020). Receptor libraries were prepared by the immunoSEQ multiplex PCR assay. TCRdb re-hosts the immuneACCESS table, in-frame sequences only. Its copies lack some clones; in the studies checked, an unresolved V gene accounts for under half of them, and the cause for the rest is not known. This sample gives more than 95,000 clones in total; about 86% of them show up just once. Of the sample, about 5.5% falls within the top ten clones. Sequencing used peripheral blood. The receptors shown here come from a man aged 80 or over with active or convalescent COVID-19.

There are a few counts of this clone. The chain carries TRBV11-2 and TRBJ2-1; D is uncertain. The CDR3 is 12 residues long. V lost 5 bases to trimming and J lost 13 bases, with 15 bases between them. CDR1 is SGHAT and CDR2 is FQNNGV in the germline V gene. This CDR3 reads CASSQLTEKQFF. As DNA, the CDR3 is TGTGCCAGCAGCCAACTTACAGAGAAACAGTTCTTC.

The chain recombines TRBV9 with TRBJ2-1; TRBD2 agrees at 8 bases. Germline V gene sequence: CDR1 SGDLS, CDR2 YYNGEE. CDR3 size: 16 residues. V gave up 0 bases and J gave up 4 bases; unmatched junction bases: 6. The CDR3 is CASSVASTGGYNEQFF. CDR3 DNA sequence: TGTGCCAGCAGCGTAGCTTCAACGGGGGGGTACAATGAGCAGTTCTTC.

The V and J genes are TRBV12-3 or TRBV12-4 and TRBJ2-7, with D tentatively TRBD1 (6 bases). V gave up 3 bases and J gave up 6 bases, with 9 bases separating them. The CDR3 length is 12 residues. The CDR3, as DNA: TGTGCCAGCAGTTTTGGGGGCGGCGAGCAGTACTTC. Amino acid sequence: CASSFGGGEQYF.

This chain joins TRBV10-2 and TRBJ1-2, with no clear D. Trimming removed 3 bases at V and 7 bases at J, with 12 bases between. The CDR3 runs to 13 residues. Germline V gene lookup returns CDR1 WSHSY and CDR2 SAAADI. CDR3 sequence: CASSDSRSSGYTF. DNA for the CDR3: TGCGCCAGCAGTGACAGTCGCTCTAGTGGCTACACCTTC.